The 14 T cell receptor beta chains below were found in one sample sequenced in a study of blood T cells in healthy people across ages. The use of a sample-barcoded 5' primer and a J-beta primer mix characterized a second PCR of roughly 7 to 11 cycles. TCRdb re-called the 5' RACE reads with MiXCR, one entry per CDR3 protein. The sample lists fewer than 1,000,000 distinct CDR3 sequences, about half occurring once. The specimen sequenced was blood. These receptors were obtained from a man older than 75 in good health.

The chain carries TRBV5-1 and TRBJ2-1; TRBD2 matches 9 bases. V lost 4 bases and J lost 6; bases outside the gene matches: 8. CDR1 and CDR2 from the germline V gene are SGHRS and YFSETQ. This CDR3 spans 15 amino acids. The CDR3 sequence: CASSTLAGNINEQFF. CDR3 nucleotide sequence: TGCGCCAGCAGCACACTAGCGGGCAACATCAATGAGCAGTTCTTC.

This clonotype was counted a few times. J is TRBJ2-1 and V is TRBV5-1; TRBD2 aligns across 7 bases. Per germline, CDR1 SGHRS and CDR2 YFSETQ. V lost 4 bases, J lost 7 bases, and 8 bases stayed unmatched. This CDR3 spans 14 amino acids. CDR3: CASSPNLAANEQFF. CDR3 DNA: TGCGCCAGCAGCCCGAATCTAGCGGCGAATGAGCAGTTCTTC.

V is TRBV7-2 and J is TRBJ2-5, with D possibly matching TRBD1 (6 bases). This CDR3 is 15 amino acids long. Trimming pared 4 bases from V and 5 bases from J, leaving 17 bases between. The germline gives CDR1 SGHTA, CDR2 FQGNSA. The DNA for the CDR3 is TGTGCCAGCAGCTCCTATAATATAGGACAGGAGACCCAGTACTTC. This translates into CASSSYNIGQETQYF.

This clonotype came up a few times. This chain uses TRBV12-3 or TRBV12-4 with TRBJ2-7; D gene ambiguous. CDR3 length: 12 residues. Trimming took off 6 bases at V and 4 bases at J, with 10 bases between the two ends. CDR3: CASSSPLYEQYF. The CDR3 region has the DNA TGTGCCAGCAGCTCCCCTCTGTACGAGCAGTACTTC.

A remark on this clonotype: A much larger clone is a single base away; this may be a read error. The rearrangement uses TRBV7-3 and TRBJ2-7; D call uncertain. The DNA end favors TRBJ2-5, so the J call may be wrong. This CDR3 is built from 15 residues. Germline V CDR1 and CDR2: SGHTA, FQGTGA. CDR3 nucleotides: TGTGCCAGCAGCCCCCTGGGTGGCTCCCAAGAGACCCAGTACTTC. Protein: CASSPLGGSQETQYF.

The chain couples TRBV7-9 to TRBJ2-7; 13 nucleotides match TRBD2. Per germline, CDR1 SEHNR and CDR2 FQNEAQ (reference sequence). Trimming cost V 6 bases and J 3 bases; bases outside gene matches: 14. The CDR3 consists of 18 residues. Here the CDR3 DNA reads TGTGCCAGCAGTCCATTAAGTAGACTAGCGGGAGGAGGCTACGAGCAGTACTTC. It specifies CASSPLSRLAGGGYEQYF.

The chain carries TRBV28 and TRBJ1-1; no clear D. Germline loops: CDR1 MDHEN, CDR2 SYDVKM. This CDR3 spans 14 amino acids. Trimming took off 3 bases at V and 4 bases at J, with 12 bases between the two ends. CDR3 nucleotide sequence: TGTGCCAGCAGTTTTTTGGCGCGAGGCACTGAAGCTTTCTTT. It is translated as CASSFLARGTEAFF.

The V and J genes are TRBV7-2 and TRBJ2-1; D gene unclear. The DNA end is more similar to TRBJ2-7, so the J call may be wrong. CDR3 size: 15 residues. CDR1 SGHTA and CDR2 FQGNSA come from the germline V gene. The CDR3 here is CASSPMAFLHNEQYF. The CDR3 nucleotides are TGTGCCAGCAGCCCCATGGCGTTTCTTCACAATGAGCAGTACTTC.

Details on this clonotype: Relative to the germline gene, one junction end is altered; a read error may explain this. The J gene is TRBJ2-3, the V gene TRBV7-6; 7 bases agree with TRBD2. CDR1 is SGHVS and CDR2 is FNYEAQ in the germline V gene. CDR3 size: 15 residues. CDR3 DNA: TGTACCAGCAGCTCTGTATTAGGACTAGCAGATACGCAGTATTTT. Protein: CTSSSVLGLADTQYF.

The sample holds a few counts of this clonotype. The chain uses TRBV12-3 or TRBV12-4 and TRBJ2-7; D not certain. Trimming removed 3 bases from V and 4 bases from J, with 13 bases in between. CDR3 size: 14 residues. DNA for the CDR3: TGTGCCAGCAGTTTTGGCTCCGGTTCTTACGAGCAGTACTTC. It translates to CASSFGSGSYEQYF.

There are many counts of this clonotype. This chain joins TRBV20-1 and TRBJ1-4; the D is unclear. This CDR3 is built from 12 residues. V was trimmed by 5 bases and J by 8 bases, leaving 12 bases between them. From germline, CDR1 is DFQATT and CDR2 SNEGSKA (reference sequence). CDR3 DNA sequence: TGCAGTGCTCTGGACCCCGGGGAAAAACTGTTTTTT. Amino acids: CSALDPGEKLFF.

V and J are TRBV7-2 and TRBJ2-7, with D uncertain. Germline assignment: CDR1 SGHTA and CDR2 FQGNSA. V lost 1 base and J lost 6, with 10 bases in between. CDR3 size: 13 residues. The chain's CDR3 is CASSLDYDSEQYF. The CDR3 nucleotides read TGTGCCAGCAGCTTAGATTATGACTCCGAGCAGTACTTC.

The J gene is TRBJ2-1, the V gene TRBV10-3; D might be TRBD1 or TRBD2, each matching 5 bases. The CDR3 covers 15 residues. Trimming stripped 0 bases from V and 2 bases from J, with 8 bases between. Germline-derived CDR1 and CDR2 are ENHRY and SYGVKD. The CDR3: CAISESGTTYNEQFF. CDR3 DNA: TGTGCCATCAGTGAGTCGGGGACCACCTACAATGAGCAGTTCTTC.

The chain is built from TRBV5-5 and TRBJ2-5; TRBD2 aligns across 13 bases. The CDR3 loop spans 18 amino acids. The V gene's germline CDR1 is SGHKS and CDR2 YYEKEE (reference sequence). Losses at the gene ends were 4 bases for V and 1 base for J; bases not matched to a gene: 10. The CDR3 coding sequence is TGTGCCAGCAGCGTTAGGACTAGCGGGAGCACTCCCCAAGAGACCCAGTACTTC. Protein product: CASSVRTSGSTPQETQYF.